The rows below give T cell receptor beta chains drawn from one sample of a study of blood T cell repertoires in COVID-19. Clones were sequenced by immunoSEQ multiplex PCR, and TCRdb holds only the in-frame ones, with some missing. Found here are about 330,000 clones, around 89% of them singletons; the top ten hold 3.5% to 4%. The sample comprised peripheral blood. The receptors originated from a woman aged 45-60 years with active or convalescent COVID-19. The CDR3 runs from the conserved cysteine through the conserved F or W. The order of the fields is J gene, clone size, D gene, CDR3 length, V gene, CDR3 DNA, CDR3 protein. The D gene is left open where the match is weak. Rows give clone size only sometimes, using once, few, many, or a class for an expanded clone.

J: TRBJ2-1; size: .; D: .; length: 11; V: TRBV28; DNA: TGTGCCAGCAGTCCGAGCGATGAGCAGTTCTTC; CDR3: CASSPSDEQFF
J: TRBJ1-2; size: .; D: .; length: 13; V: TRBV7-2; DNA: TGTGCCAGCACCAGGGACATAAACTATGGCTACACCTTC; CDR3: CASTRDINYGYTF
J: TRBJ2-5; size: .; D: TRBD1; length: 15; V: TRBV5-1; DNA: TGCGCCAGCAGCTTTGAGGGACAGGGATTGGTGACCCAGTACTTC; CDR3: CASSFEGQGLVTQYF
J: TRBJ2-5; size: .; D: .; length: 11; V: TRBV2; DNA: TGTGCCAGCACCTACCAAGAGACCCAGTACTTC; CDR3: CASTYQETQYF
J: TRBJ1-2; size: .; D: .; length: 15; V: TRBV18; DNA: TGTGCCAGCTCACCACCGGAGGCTAGTGGGTTTGGCTACACCTTC; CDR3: CASSPPEASGFGYTF
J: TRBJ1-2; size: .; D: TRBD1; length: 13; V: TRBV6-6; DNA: TGTGCCAGCAGTCAACAGGGGAACTATGGCTACACCTTC; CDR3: CASSQQGNYGYTF
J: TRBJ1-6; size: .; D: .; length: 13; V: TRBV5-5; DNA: TGTGCCAGCAGCTTGAGGGAGGGCTCACCCCTCCACTTT; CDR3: CASSLREGSPLHF
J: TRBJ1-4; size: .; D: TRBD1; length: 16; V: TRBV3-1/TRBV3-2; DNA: TGTGCCAGCAGCCAAACTCCCGGGACAGTGTATGAAAAACTGTTTTTT; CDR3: CASSQTPGTVYEKLFF
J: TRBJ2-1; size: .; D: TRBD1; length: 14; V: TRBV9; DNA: TGTGCCAGCAGCGTGGGACAGGGCCCCAATGAGCAGTTCTTC; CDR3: CASSVGQGPNEQFF
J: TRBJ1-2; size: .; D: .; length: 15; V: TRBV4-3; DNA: TGCGCCAGCAGCCGGGACTTTACCCAGTGGGATGGCTACACCTTC; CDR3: CASSRDFTQWDGYTF
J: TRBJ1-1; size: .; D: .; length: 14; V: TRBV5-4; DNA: TGTGCCAGCAGTTACGACCGAGGGCGGACTGAAGCTTTCTTT; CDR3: CASSYDRGRTEAFF
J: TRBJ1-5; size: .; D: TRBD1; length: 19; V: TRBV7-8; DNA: TGTGCCAGCAGCTTAGGGCGGGACAGGGGAATTTATAGCAATCAGCCCCAGCATTTT; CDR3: CASSLGRDRGIYSNQPQHF
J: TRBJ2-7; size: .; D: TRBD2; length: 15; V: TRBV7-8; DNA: TGTGCCAGCAGCTTAAGGCGGGAGTTGGCGTACGAGCAGTACTTC; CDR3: CASSLRRELAYEQYF
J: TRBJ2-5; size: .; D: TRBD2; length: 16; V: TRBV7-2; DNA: TGTGCCAGCAGCTTAGATCCGTGGGAGGGGCAAGAGACCCAGTACTTC; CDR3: CASSLDPWEGQETQYF
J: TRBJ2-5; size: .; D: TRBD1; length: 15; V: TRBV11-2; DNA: TGTGCCAGCAGCCCCGGACAGGGGGCTATTGAGACCCAGTACTTC; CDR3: CASSPGQGAIETQYF
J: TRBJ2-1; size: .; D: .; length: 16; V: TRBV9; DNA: TGTGCCAGCAACAGTCCAGGTCAGGGGACCTACAATGAGCAGTTCTTC; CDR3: CASNSPGQGTYNEQFF
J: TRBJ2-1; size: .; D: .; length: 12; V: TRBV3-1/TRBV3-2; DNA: TGTGCCAGCAGCCCCGGTTACAATGAGCAGTTCTTC; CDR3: CASSPGYNEQFF
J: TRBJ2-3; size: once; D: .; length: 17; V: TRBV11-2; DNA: TGTGCCAGCAGCTTAGTTGCGCGGGGAGTTAGGACAGATACGCAGTATTTT; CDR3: CASSLVARGVRTDTQYF
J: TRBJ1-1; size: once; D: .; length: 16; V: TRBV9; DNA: TGTGCCAGCAGCGTAGGTCTCCGGGGTGCGAACACTGAAGCTTTCTTT; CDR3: CASSVGLRGANTEAFF